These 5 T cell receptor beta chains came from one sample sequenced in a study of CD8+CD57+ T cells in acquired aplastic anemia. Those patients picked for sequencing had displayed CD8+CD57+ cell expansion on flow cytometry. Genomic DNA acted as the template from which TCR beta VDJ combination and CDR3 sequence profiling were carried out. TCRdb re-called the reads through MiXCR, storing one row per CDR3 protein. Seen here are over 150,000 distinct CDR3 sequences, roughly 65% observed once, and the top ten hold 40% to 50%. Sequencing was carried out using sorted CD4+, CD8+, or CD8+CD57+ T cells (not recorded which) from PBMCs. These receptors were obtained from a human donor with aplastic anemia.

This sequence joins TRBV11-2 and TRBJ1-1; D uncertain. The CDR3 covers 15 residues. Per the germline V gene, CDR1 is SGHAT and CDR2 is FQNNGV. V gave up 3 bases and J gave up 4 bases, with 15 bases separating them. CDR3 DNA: TGTGCCAGCAGCTTGATTCCGGGGTTGAGCACTGAAGCTTTCTTT. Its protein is CASSLIPGLSTEAFF.

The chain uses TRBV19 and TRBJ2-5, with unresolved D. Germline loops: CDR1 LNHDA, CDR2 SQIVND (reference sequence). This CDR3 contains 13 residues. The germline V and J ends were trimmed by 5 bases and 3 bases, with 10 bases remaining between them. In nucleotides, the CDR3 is TGTGCCAGTAGTTGGGCATTAGAAGAGACCCAGTACTTC. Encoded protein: CASSWALEETQYF.

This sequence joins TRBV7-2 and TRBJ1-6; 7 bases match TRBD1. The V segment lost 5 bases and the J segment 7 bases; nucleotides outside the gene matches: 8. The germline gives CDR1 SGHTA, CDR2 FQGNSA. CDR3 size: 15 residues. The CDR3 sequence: CASSPEGAQNSPLHF. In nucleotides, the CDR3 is TGTGCCAGCAGCCCCGAGGGGGCGCAGAATTCACCCCTCCACTTT.

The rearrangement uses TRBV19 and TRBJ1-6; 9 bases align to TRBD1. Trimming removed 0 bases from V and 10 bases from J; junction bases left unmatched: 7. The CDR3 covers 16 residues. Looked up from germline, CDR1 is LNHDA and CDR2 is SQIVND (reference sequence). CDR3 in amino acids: CASSIDPGTGFSPLHF. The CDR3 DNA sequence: TGTGCCAGTAGTATAGATCCCGGGACAGGGTTCTCACCCCTCCACTTT.

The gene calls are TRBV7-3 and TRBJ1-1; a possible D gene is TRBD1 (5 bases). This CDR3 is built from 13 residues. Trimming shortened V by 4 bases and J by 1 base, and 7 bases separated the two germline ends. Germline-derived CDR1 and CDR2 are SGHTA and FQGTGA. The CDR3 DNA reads TGTGCCAGCAGCTCGGACAAGAACACTGAAGCTTTCTTT. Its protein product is CASSSDKNTEAFF.